A selection of T cell receptor beta chains follows, all from one sample in a study of radiotherapy plus CTLA-4 blockade in lung cancer. Profiling relied on immunoSEQ multiplex PCR, and the TCRdb table lists in-frame clones only, not all of them. The table shows tens of thousands of clones, with around 80% occurring only once. Specimen: peripheral blood, collected from a patient treated with radiotherapy plus ipilimumab. The receptor set was obtained from a human donor with non-small cell lung cancer who had stable disease on radiotherapy plus ipilimumab. CDR3s include the opening cysteine and the closing phenylalanine or tryptophan. A D gene is named only where the DNA matches it firmly. Size tells how often a clone was seen (once, few, many) or the class of an expanded clone, and some rows leave it out.

j_call d_call clone_size cdr3_length v_call cdr3_aa cdr3_nt
TRBJ2-1 TRBD1 NA 17 TRBV28 CASSPRTGESSYNEQFF TGTGCCAGCAGTCCCAGGACAGGGGAGAGCTCCTACAATGAGCAGTTCTTC
TRBJ2-3 NA NA 16 TRBV1 CTSSRGGLAGSYTQYF TGCACCAGCAGCCGAGGGGGGCTAGCGGGAAGTTATACGCAGTATTTT
TRBJ1-2 NA NA 14 TRBV5-1 CASSPSGGPGGYTF TGCGCCAGCAGCCCCTCCGGGGGGCCGGGAGGCTACACCTTC
TRBJ2-7 NA NA 12 TRBV5-4 CASSAPYGEQYF TGTGCCAGCAGCGCACCTTACGGAGAGCAGTACTTC
TRBJ2-3 TRBD1 NA 15 TRBV7-3 CASSETGWDTDTQYF TGTGCCAGCAGCGAGACAGGGTGGGACACAGATACGCAGTATTTT
TRBJ2-1 TRBD1 NA 17 TRBV5-6 CASSRYIDRDSHNEQFF TGTGCCAGCAGCCGATACATAGACAGGGACAGCCACAATGAGCAGTTCTTC
TRBJ2-2 TRBD2 NA 15 TRBV30 CAWKERGTNTGELFF TGTGCCTGGAAGGAGCGGGGAACGAACACCGGGGAGCTGTTTTTT
TRBJ1-1 TRBD1 NA 14 TRBV7-6 CASSLEDRGTEAFF TGTGCCAGCAGCTTAGAGGACAGGGGTACTGAAGCTTTCTTT
TRBJ2-5 NA once 13 TRBV5-1 CASSLEPGETQYF TGCGCCAGCAGCTTGGAACCGGGGGAGACCCAGTACTTC
TRBJ2-1 NA NA 11 TRBV15 CATRSYNEQFF TGTGCCACCAGATCTTACAATGAGCAGTTCTTC
TRBJ2-5 NA once 11 TRBV5-1 CASSLKETQYF TGCGCCAGCAGCTTAAAAGAGACCCAGTACTTC
TRBJ1-5 NA NA 15 TRBV6-1 CASSDGPSVSQPQHF TGTGCCAGCAGTGACGGACCTTCGGTCAGTCAGCCCCAGCATTTT
TRBJ1-1 NA NA 14 TRBV9 CASSSGRVDTEAFF TGTGCCAGCAGCTCTGGGAGGGTAGACACTGAAGCTTTCTTT
TRBJ2-7 TRBD1 NA 13 TRBV6-6 CASSYQGAQEQYF TGTGCCAGCAGTTATCAGGGGGCGCAGGAGCAGTACTTC
TRBJ2-7 TRBD2 NA 14 TRBV9 CASSARLADYEQYF TGTGCCAGCAGCGCCCGACTAGCGGACTACGAGCAGTACTTC
TRBJ2-7 TRBD1 NA 15 TRBV15 CATSRVGTGVYEQYF TGTGCCACCAGCAGAGTGGGGACAGGGGTCTACGAGCAGTACTTC
TRBJ1-2 NA NA 11 TRBV2 CASMDSYGYTF TGTGCCAGCATGGATAGCTATGGCTACACCTTC
TRBJ2-3 TRBD2 NA 15 TRBV27 CASRSASGGVDTQYF TGTGCCAGCAGGTCCGCTAGCGGAGGGGTAGATACGCAGTATTTT
TRBJ2-5 TRBD1 NA 15 TRBV27 CASSTGTGLQETQYF TGTGCCAGCAGTACCGGGACAGGCCTCCAAGAGACCCAGTACTTC
TRBJ2-1 NA NA 17 TRBV4-2 CASSQDAGGSSYNEQFF TGTGCCAGCAGCCAAGACGCGGGCGGTAGCTCCTACAATGAGCAGTTCTTC
TRBJ2-1 TRBD2 NA 13 TRBV7-2 CASSSGGYNEQFF TGTGCCAGCAGCTCGGGGGGTTACAATGAGCAGTTCTTC
TRBJ2-1 TRBD2 NA 15 TRBV7-2 CASSLELAGGNEQFF TGTGCCAGCAGCTTAGAGCTAGCGGGGGGCAATGAGCAGTTCTTC
TRBJ1-6 NA few 15 TRBV6-1 CASKNSPGGNSPLHF TGTGCCAGCAAAAATAGTCCGGGAGGGAATTCACCCCTCCACTTT
TRBJ2-5 TRBD1 NA 16 TRBV5-1 CASSRDPPTGEETQYF TGCGCCAGCAGCCGCGACCCCCCTACAGGGGAAGAGACCCAGTACTTC
TRBJ1-6 NA NA 15 TRBV2 CASSEVFRGGSPLHF TGTGCCAGCAGTGAAGTATTTCGGGGAGGATCACCCCTCCACTTT
TRBJ2-1 TRBD1 NA 16 TRBV5-1 CASSGLRTGTDDEQFF TGCGCCAGCAGCGGCCTACGGACAGGGACGGACGATGAGCAGTTCTTC
TRBJ1-6 NA once 13 TRBV14 CASSQDMGSPLHF TGTGCCAGCAGCCAAGATATGGGATCACCCCTCCACTTT
TRBJ2-5 NA few 15 TRBV5-1 CASSLALGLQETQYF TGCGCCAGCAGCTTGGCCCTGGGACTTCAAGAGACCCAGTACTTC
TRBJ2-7 NA NA 15 TRBV7-2 CASTWASGGGMEQYF TGTGCCAGCACCTGGGCGAGCGGAGGGGGGATGGAGCAGTACTTC
TRBJ2-1 NA once 15 TRBV19 CASRSDRSSYNEQFF TGTGCCAGTAGGAGTGACAGGAGCTCCTACAATGAGCAGTTCTTC
TRBJ2-5 NA NA 14 TRBV5-4 CASSLGGTQETQYF TGTGCCAGCAGCTTGGGGGGGACCCAAGAGACCCAGTACTTC
TRBJ2-1 NA once 14 TRBV7-2 CASSHQTGYNEQFF TGTGCCAGCAGCCATCAAACAGGCTACAATGAGCAGTTCTTC
TRBJ2-7 NA NA 12 TRBV29-1 CSVVKEEYEQYF TGCAGCGTTGTTAAGGAGGAATACGAGCAGTACTTC
TRBJ2-1 TRBD2 NA 19 TRBV4-1 CASSVGTLRELAGGNEQFF TGCGCCAGCAGCGTGGGCACCCTTCGAGAGCTAGCGGGGGGCAATGAGCAGTTCTTC
TRBJ2-3 NA NA 16 TRBV6-6 CASRPPGQTSTDTQYF TGTGCCAGCAGACCACCAGGACAGACCAGCACAGATACGCAGTATTTT
TRBJ2-1 NA NA 17 TRBV7-9 CASSLAVGSGPDNEQFF TGTGCCAGCAGCTTAGCGGTAGGGAGCGGGCCGGACAATGAGCAGTTCTTC
TRBJ1-1 NA NA 13 TRBV6-1 CASSVGQYTEAFF TGTGCCAGCAGTGTCGGACAGTACACTGAAGCTTTCTTT
TRBJ2-2 TRBD1 once 14 TRBV5-1 CASSSGQPTGELFF TGCGCCAGCAGCTCGGGACAGCCCACCGGGGAGCTGTTTTTT
TRBJ1-6 NA NA 13 TRBV30 CAWSNSGNSPLHF TGTGCCTGGAGTAACAGCGGTAATTCACCCCTCCACTTT
TRBJ2-5 NA few 15 TRBV11-2 CASSLAAGLRETQYF TGTGCCAGCAGCTTAGCGGCAGGGCTAAGAGAGACCCAGTACTTC
TRBJ2-3 NA NA 15 TRBV30 CAWSVKQGSVDTQYF TGTGCCTGGAGTGTCAAGCAGGGATCGGTAGATACGCAGTATTTT